A selection of T cell receptor beta chains follows, all from one sample in a study of CD8 T cells in Susac syndrome. TCRdb reprocessed the immunoSEQ multiplex PCR reads via MiXCR and lists one record per CDR3 protein. The sample gives 170,000 or so distinct CDR3 sequences, approximately 96% of which show up once; around 0.15% is in the top ten. Sequencing was carried out using CD8+ T cells from PBMCs. The receptors were gathered from a human donor with multiple sclerosis. CDR3s include the opening cysteine and the closing phenylalanine or tryptophan. A D gene is named only where the DNA matches it firmly. Clone size is shown for a subset of rows, as once, few, many or a class of expanded clone.

clone_size	d_call	j_call	v_call	cdr3_aa	cdr3_nt
.	.	TRBJ1-2	TRBV27	CASKPGVVGIYGYTF	TGTGCCAGCAAGCCTGGGGTTGTAGGGATCTATGGCTACACCTTC
.	TRBD1	TRBJ2-7	TRBV29-1	CSVASPGTGGNEQYF	TGCAGCGTCGCCAGTCCCGGGACAGGGGGGAACGAGCAGTACTTC
.	.	TRBJ2-3	TRBV27	CASSSLRQSTDTQYF	TGTGCCAGCAGTTCACTACGACAGAGCACAGATACGCAGTATTTT
.	.	TRBJ2-1	TRBV3-1	CASSQGSYNEQFF	TGTGCCAGCAGCCAGGGGTCCTACAATGAGCAGTTCTTC
.	.	TRBJ1-1	TRBV25-1	CASSASTEMNTEAFF	TGTGCCAGCAGTGCCTCGACAGAGATGAACACTGAAGCTTTCTTT
.	.	TRBJ2-7	TRBV7-9	CASSLGGREQYF	TGTGCCAGCAGCTTAGGGGGTCGCGAGCAGTACTTC
.	TRBD2	TRBJ2-7	TRBV11-2	CASSRSSGRAYEQYF	TGTGCCAGCAGCCGTTCTAGCGGGAGGGCCTACGAGCAGTACTTC
.	.	TRBJ2-5	TRBV24-1	CATSDPRGQYF	TGTGCCACCAGTGATCCCAGGGGCCAGTACTTC
.	.	TRBJ2-7	TRBV5-1	CASSLAGGGTYEQYF	TGCGCCAGCAGCTTGGCCGGTGGGGGGACCTACGAGCAGTACTTC
once	.	TRBJ2-3	TRBV11-2	CASSLIGGPDTQYF	TGTGCCAGCAGCTTAATCGGGGGGCCAGATACGCAGTATTTT
.	.	TRBJ2-1	TRBV7-8	CASSLAMGLAGEQFF	TGTGCCAGCAGCTTAGCGATGGGACTTGCCGGTGAGCAGTTCTTC
.	.	TRBJ1-5	TRBV2	CASRGTDSNQPQHF	TGTGCCAGCAGGGGGACCGATAGCAATCAGCCCCAGCATTTT
.	.	TRBJ2-7	TRBV3-1	CASSQVSGPGRFYEQYF	TGTGCCAGCAGCCAAGTAAGCGGGCCAGGAAGGTTCTACGAGCAGTACTTC
.	TRBD1	TRBJ2-1	TRBV30	CAWSTGAGYNEQFF	TGTGCCTGGAGCACAGGGGCTGGATACAATGAGCAGTTCTTC
.	.	TRBJ1-5	TRBV19	CASTIGGQPQHF	TGTGCCAGTACTATCGGGGGTCAGCCCCAGCATTTT
.	.	TRBJ2-7	TRBV24-1	CATERGYEQYF	TGTGCCACCGAGAGAGGCTACGAGCAGTACTTC
.	.	TRBJ2-1	TRBV7-9	CASSLVSEEINEQFF	TGTGCCAGCAGCTTAGTTTCGGAGGAGATTAATGAGCAGTTCTTC
.	.	TRBJ2-1	TRBV7-9	CASSQTPGRSEGEQFF	TGTGCCAGCAGCCAGACCCCGGGACGATCAGAGGGTGAGCAGTTCTTC
.	TRBD1	TRBJ2-2	TRBV6-5	CASSYLPDRGTGELFF	TGTGCCAGCAGTTACTTGCCAGACAGGGGCACCGGGGAGCTGTTTTTT
once	TRBD2	TRBJ2-1	TRBV10-2	CASNERGSYNEQFF	TGCGCCAGCAACGAGCGGGGCTCCTACAATGAGCAGTTCTTC
.	.	TRBJ2-2	TRBV15	CATSPKGGNTGELFF	TGTGCCACCAGCCCTAAGGGGGGGAACACCGGGGAGCTGTTTTTT
.	.	TRBJ2-5	TRBV5-4	CASSLAAGALQETQYF	TGTGCCAGCAGCTTGGCCGCGGGGGCGCTACAAGAGACCCAGTACTTC
.	TRBD1	TRBJ1-1	TRBV7-9	CASSLASRGQLNTEAFF	TGTGCCAGCAGCTTAGCGTCTAGGGGACAGTTGAACACTGAAGCTTTCTTT
.	.	TRBJ2-7	TRBV10-3	CAISPGLGYEQYF	TGTGCCATCAGCCCGGGACTTGGCTACGAGCAGTACTTC
.	.	TRBJ2-7	TRBV28	CASSPPLTGAYEQYF	TGTGCCAGCAGTCCTCCCCTGACAGGAGCCTACGAGCAGTACTTC
.	TRBD1	TRBJ2-2	TRBV27	CASQGARTGELFF	TGTGCCAGTCAGGGGGCGCGGACCGGGGAGCTGTTTTTT